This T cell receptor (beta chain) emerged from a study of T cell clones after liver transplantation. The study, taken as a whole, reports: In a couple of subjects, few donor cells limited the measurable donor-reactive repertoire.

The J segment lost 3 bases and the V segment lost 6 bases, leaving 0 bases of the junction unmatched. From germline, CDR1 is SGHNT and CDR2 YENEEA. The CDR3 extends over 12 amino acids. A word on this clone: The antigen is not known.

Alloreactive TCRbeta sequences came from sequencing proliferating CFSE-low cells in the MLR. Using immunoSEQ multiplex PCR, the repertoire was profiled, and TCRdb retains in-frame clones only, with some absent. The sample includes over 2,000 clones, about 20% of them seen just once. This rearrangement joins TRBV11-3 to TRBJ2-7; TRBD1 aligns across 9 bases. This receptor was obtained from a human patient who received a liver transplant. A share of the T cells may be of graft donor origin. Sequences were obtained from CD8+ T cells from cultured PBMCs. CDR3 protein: CASRDRGYEQYF. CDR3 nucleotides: TGTGCCAGCAGGGACAGGGGCTACGAGCAGTACTTC.